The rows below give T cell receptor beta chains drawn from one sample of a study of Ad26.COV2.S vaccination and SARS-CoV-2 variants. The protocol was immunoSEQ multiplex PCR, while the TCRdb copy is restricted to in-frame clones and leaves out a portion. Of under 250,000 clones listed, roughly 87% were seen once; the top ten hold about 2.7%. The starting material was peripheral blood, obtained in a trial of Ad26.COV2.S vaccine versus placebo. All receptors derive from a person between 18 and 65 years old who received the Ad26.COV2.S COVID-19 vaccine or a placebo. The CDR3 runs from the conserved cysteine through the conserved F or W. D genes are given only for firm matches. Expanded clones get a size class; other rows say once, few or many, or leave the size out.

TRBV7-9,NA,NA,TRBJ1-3,CASSSRQTSSGNTIYF,TGTGCCAGCAGCTCACGACAGACCTCCTCTGGAAACACCATATATTTT
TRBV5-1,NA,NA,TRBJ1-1,CASSLAGLGKNTEAFF,TGCGCCAGCAGCCTCGCAGGGTTGGGGAAGAACACTGAAGCTTTCTTT
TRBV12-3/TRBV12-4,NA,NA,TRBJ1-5,CASSLTGKNPQHF,TGTGCCAGCAGTTTGACGGGAAAGAATCCCCAGCATTTT
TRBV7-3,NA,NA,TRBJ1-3,CASSTGPGNTIYF,TGTGCCAGCAGCACGGGACCTGGAAACACCATATATTTT
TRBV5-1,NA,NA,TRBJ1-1,CASSDRPGGGTEAFF,TGCGCCAGCAGCGATCGGCCTGGGGGAGGAACTGAAGCTTTCTTT
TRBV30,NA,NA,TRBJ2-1,CAWSVGGGPSSYNEQFF,TGTGCCTGGAGTGTGGGCGGGGGCCCCAGCTCCTACAATGAGCAGTTCTTC
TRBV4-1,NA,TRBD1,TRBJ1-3,CASSLRAQGSGNTIYF,TGCGCCAGCAGCCTAAGGGCACAGGGGTCTGGAAACACCATATATTTT
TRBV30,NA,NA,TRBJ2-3,CAWSVGLGGTQWGTDTQYF,TGTGCCTGGAGTGTGGGTTTGGGGGGCACCCAATGGGGCACAGATACGCAGTATTTT
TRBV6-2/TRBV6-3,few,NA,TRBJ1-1,CASSTGTGTEAFF,TGTGCCAGCAGTACCGGGACGGGCACTGAAGCTTTCTTT
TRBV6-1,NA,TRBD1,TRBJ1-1,CASSDQGQSNTEAFF,TGTGCCAGCAGTGACCAGGGACAGTCGAACACTGAAGCTTTCTTT
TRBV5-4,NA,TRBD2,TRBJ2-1,CASSEREGIDEQFF,TGTGCCAGCTCAGAGCGGGAGGGCATCGATGAGCAGTTCTTC
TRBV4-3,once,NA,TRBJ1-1,CASSQYIRARLDPEAFF,TGCGCCAGCAGCCAATACATTCGAGCGCGACTCGACCCTGAAGCTTTCTTT
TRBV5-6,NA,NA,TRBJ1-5,CASSLARGGNQPQHF,TGTGCCAGCAGCTTGGCCAGGGGAGGCAATCAGCCCCAGCATTTT
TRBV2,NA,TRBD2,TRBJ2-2,CASSRLAGGPVGELFF,TGTGCCAGCAGTCGACTAGCGGGAGGGCCAGTCGGGGAGCTGTTTTTT
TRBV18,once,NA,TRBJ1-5,CASSPLVQAGLNQPQHF,TGTGCCAGCTCACCACTCGTACAGGCAGGCCTAAATCAGCCCCAGCATTTT
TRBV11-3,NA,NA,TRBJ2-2,CASSLRRTGELFF,TGTGCCAGCAGCCTAAGGAGGACCGGGGAGCTGTTTTTT
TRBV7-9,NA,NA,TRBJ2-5,CATQETQYF,TGTGCCACCCAAGAGACCCAGTACTTC
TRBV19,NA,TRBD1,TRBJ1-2,CASRRTGIYGYTF,TGTGCCAGTAGGAGGACAGGGATCTATGGCTACACCTTC
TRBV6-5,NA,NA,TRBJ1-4,CASSKQGRGNEKLFF,TGTGCCAGCAGTAAACAGGGCCGGGGTAATGAAAAACTGTTTTTT
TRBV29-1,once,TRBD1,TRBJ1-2,CSVWNRGNYGYTF,TGCAGCGTTTGGAACAGGGGAAACTATGGCTACACCTTC
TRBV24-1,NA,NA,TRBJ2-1,CATSDYPPLSSHNEQFF,TGTGCCACCAGTGATTATCCTCCCCTCTCCTCTCACAATGAGCAGTTCTTC
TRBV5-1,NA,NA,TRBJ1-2,CASSSTGLNGYTF,TGCGCCAGCAGCTCTACAGGGTTGAATGGCTACACCTTC
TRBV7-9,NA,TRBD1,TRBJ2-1,CASSTGQSSYNEQFF,TGTGCCAGCAGCACGGGACAGTCCTCCTACAATGAGCAGTTCTTC
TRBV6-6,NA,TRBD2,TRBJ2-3,CASSPASGGRGDTQYF,TGTGCCAGCAGCCCCGCTAGCGGGGGGCGGGGAGATACGCAGTATTTT